A selection of T cell receptor beta chains follows, all from one sample in a study of radiation and T cells in renal cell carcinoma. Sequenced by immunoSEQ multiplex PCR; TCRdb stores in-frame clones only, minus some. The sample holds some 140,000 clones, around nine tenths seen once. The specimen was blood, collected from a patient whose treatment included radiotherapy and nephrectomy. The source is a woman in her fifties or sixties with renal cell carcinoma. The CDR3 runs from the conserved cysteine through the conserved F or W. The order of the fields is clone size, V gene, J gene, D gene, CDR3 protein, CDR3 DNA. D genes are given only for firm matches. Expanded clones get a size class; other rows say once, few or many, or leave the size out.

clone_size: few; v_call: TRBV7-9; j_call: TRBJ1-4; d_call: TRBD1; cdr3_aa: CASSSTGRGEKLFF; cdr3_nt: TGTGCCAGCAGCTCGACAGGGAGGGGTGAAAAACTGTTTTTT
clone_size: -; v_call: TRBV11-2; j_call: TRBJ1-4; d_call: -; cdr3_aa: CASSSKVGGANEKLFF; cdr3_nt: TGTGCCAGCAGCTCGAAGGTGGGGGGGGCTAATGAAAAACTGTTTTTT
clone_size: -; v_call: TRBV18; j_call: TRBJ2-6; d_call: -; cdr3_aa: CASSGGISGANVLTF; cdr3_nt: TGTGCCAGCTCAGGAGGGATCTCTGGGGCCAACGTCCTGACTTTC
clone_size: -; v_call: TRBV6-5; j_call: TRBJ2-1; d_call: -; cdr3_aa: CASSYSASSAYNEQFF; cdr3_nt: TGTGCCAGCAGTTACTCAGCTAGCAGTGCCTACAATGAGCAGTTCTTC
clone_size: -; v_call: TRBV10-3; j_call: TRBJ1-1; d_call: TRBD1; cdr3_aa: CAISELGTGDTEAFF; cdr3_nt: TGTGCCATCAGTGAGTTGGGGACAGGGGACACTGAAGCTTTCTTT
clone_size: -; v_call: TRBV5-4; j_call: TRBJ2-5; d_call: TRBD2; cdr3_aa: CASSAAGVQETQYF; cdr3_nt: TGTGCCAGCAGCGCAGCGGGGGTACAAGAGACCCAGTACTTC
clone_size: -; v_call: TRBV7-9; j_call: TRBJ1-2; d_call: -; cdr3_aa: CASSLGRGGLNYGYTF; cdr3_nt: TGTGCCAGCAGCTTAGGGCGGGGAGGTCTTAACTATGGCTACACCTTC
clone_size: -; v_call: TRBV19; j_call: TRBJ1-4; d_call: -; cdr3_aa: CASTRGQGSEKLFF; cdr3_nt: TGTGCCAGTACCCGGGGCCAGGGAAGTGAAAAACTGTTTTTT
clone_size: -; v_call: TRBV6-6; j_call: TRBJ2-3; d_call: TRBD2; cdr3_aa: CASSLSGGATDTQYF; cdr3_nt: TGTGCCAGCAGTCTAAGCGGGGGCGCGACAGATACGCAGTATTTT
clone_size: -; v_call: TRBV2; j_call: TRBJ1-2; d_call: TRBD1; cdr3_aa: CATEFRDRRDYTF; cdr3_nt: TGTGCCACCGAATTCCGGGACAGGCGCGACTACACCTTC
clone_size: -; v_call: TRBV14; j_call: TRBJ1-5; d_call: TRBD1; cdr3_aa: CASSRSGTGSQPQHF; cdr3_nt: TGTGCCAGCAGTAGATCCGGGACAGGGAGTCAGCCCCAGCATTTT
clone_size: -; v_call: TRBV18; j_call: TRBJ1-3; d_call: TRBD1; cdr3_aa: CASSPRDRGTGNTIYF; cdr3_nt: TGTGCCAGCTCACCCCGGGACAGGGGGACTGGAAACACCATATATTTT
clone_size: -; v_call: TRBV6-5; j_call: TRBJ2-1; d_call: -; cdr3_aa: CASSWGIGGGENEQFF; cdr3_nt: TGTGCCAGCAGTTGGGGCATCGGAGGCGGGGAGAATGAGCAGTTCTTC
clone_size: once; v_call: TRBV4-1; j_call: TRBJ2-7; d_call: -; cdr3_aa: CASSRPKRGEQYF; cdr3_nt: TGCGCCAGCAGCCGGCCGAAGAGGGGCGAGCAGTACTTC
clone_size: -; v_call: TRBV30; j_call: TRBJ1-4; d_call: -; cdr3_aa: CAWSLDEKLFF; cdr3_nt: TGTGCCTGGAGCCTAGATGAAAAACTGTTTTTT
clone_size: -; v_call: TRBV2; j_call: TRBJ2-3; d_call: TRBD2; cdr3_aa: CASSELAVGTDTQYF; cdr3_nt: TGTGCCAGCAGTGAACTAGCGGTGGGCACAGATACGCAGTATTTT
clone_size: -; v_call: TRBV11-1; j_call: TRBJ1-2; d_call: -; cdr3_aa: CASSLLLGGGGYTF; cdr3_nt: TGTGCCAGCAGCTTACTACTTGGAGGAGGGGGCTACACCTTC
clone_size: few; v_call: TRBV7-8; j_call: TRBJ2-6; d_call: -; cdr3_aa: CASSRAYEVTDGANVLTF; cdr3_nt: TGTGCCAGCAGCCGGGCGTATGAGGTCACGGATGGGGCCAACGTCCTGACTTTC
clone_size: -; v_call: TRBV7-2; j_call: TRBJ1-2; d_call: TRBD1; cdr3_aa: CASRTEGQGGFYTF; cdr3_nt: TGTGCCAGCCGCACTGAGGGACAGGGGGGATTCTACACCTTC
clone_size: -; v_call: TRBV5-1; j_call: TRBJ1-6; d_call: TRBD1; cdr3_aa: CASSLGQGVLDSPLHF; cdr3_nt: TGCGCCAGCAGCTTGGGACAGGGTGTCTTAGATTCACCCCTCCACTTT
clone_size: once; v_call: TRBV7-9; j_call: TRBJ2-3; d_call: TRBD1; cdr3_aa: CASSFGQATDTQYF; cdr3_nt: TGTGCCAGCAGCTTTGGACAGGCCACAGATACGCAGTATTTT
clone_size: few; v_call: TRBV19; j_call: TRBJ2-5; d_call: TRBD1; cdr3_aa: CASSISGQSTETQYF; cdr3_nt: TGTGCCAGTAGTATCTCGGGACAGTCGACGGAGACCCAGTACTTC
clone_size: -; v_call: TRBV6-5; j_call: TRBJ2-1; d_call: -; cdr3_aa: CASRSWTDNEQFF; cdr3_nt: TGTGCCAGCAGATCCTGGACAGACAATGAGCAGTTCTTC
clone_size: few; v_call: TRBV4-2; j_call: TRBJ1-6; d_call: -; cdr3_aa: CASSQDRQSHRPLHF; cdr3_nt: TGTGCCAGCAGCCAAGATAGGCAGTCCCATCGACCCCTCCACTTT
clone_size: -; v_call: TRBV19; j_call: TRBJ1-3; d_call: TRBD1; cdr3_aa: CASSAGGRASGNTIYF; cdr3_nt: TGTGCCAGTAGTGCAGGGGGTAGAGCCTCTGGAAACACCATATATTTT
clone_size: -; v_call: TRBV29-1; j_call: TRBJ2-1; d_call: TRBD2; cdr3_aa: CSVGGSGANSYNEQFF; cdr3_nt: TGCAGCGTTGGGGGGAGCGGGGCGAACTCCTACAATGAGCAGTTCTTC
clone_size: once; v_call: TRBV6-1; j_call: TRBJ1-1; d_call: TRBD1; cdr3_aa: CASSVGGTATREAFF; cdr3_nt: TGTGCCAGCAGTGTGGGGGGGACAGCAACACGGGAAGCTTTCTTT
clone_size: -; v_call: TRBV7-8; j_call: TRBJ1-5; d_call: -; cdr3_aa: CASSFSWTPGSNQPQHF; cdr3_nt: TGTGCCAGCAGCTTCAGCTGGACCCCAGGTAGCAATCAGCCCCAGCATTTT
clone_size: -; v_call: TRBV4-1; j_call: TRBJ2-1; d_call: -; cdr3_aa: CASSQESRPASREQFF; cdr3_nt: TGCGCCAGCAGCCAAGAGTCCCGCCCCGCGAGTCGTGAGCAGTTCTTC
clone_size: -; v_call: TRBV2; j_call: TRBJ2-5; d_call: TRBD1; cdr3_aa: CASSWDRGEYQETQYF; cdr3_nt: TGTGCCAGCAGCTGGGACAGGGGCGAATACCAAGAGACCCAGTACTTC
clone_size: -; v_call: TRBV4-2; j_call: TRBJ1-5; d_call: -; cdr3_aa: CASSQEPGEGNQPQHF; cdr3_nt: TGTGCCAGCAGCCAAGAACCTGGGGAGGGCAACCAGCCCCAGCATTTT
clone_size: -; v_call: TRBV28; j_call: TRBJ1-4; d_call: -; cdr3_aa: CASSPGGYRGEKLFF; cdr3_nt: TGTGCCAGCAGTCCCGGAGGCTATCGGGGTGAAAAACTGTTTTTT
clone_size: -; v_call: TRBV2; j_call: TRBJ2-2; d_call: -; cdr3_aa: CASREELAGELFF; cdr3_nt: TGTGCCAGCCGGGAAGAGCTAGCCGGGGAGCTGTTTTTT
clone_size: -; v_call: TRBV19; j_call: TRBJ2-3; d_call: -; cdr3_aa: CASSLGGADDTQYF; cdr3_nt: TGTGCCAGTTCACTTGGGGGGGCCGATGATACGCAGTATTTT
clone_size: -; v_call: TRBV6-5; j_call: TRBJ2-7; d_call: TRBD2; cdr3_aa: CASRSSGDTYEQYF; cdr3_nt: TGTGCCAGCAGGTCTAGCGGCGACACCTACGAGCAGTACTTC
clone_size: -; v_call: TRBV5-6; j_call: TRBJ2-5; d_call: -; cdr3_aa: CASSLALAPSETQYF; cdr3_nt: TGTGCCAGCAGCTTGGCGTTGGCGCCAAGCGAGACCCAGTACTTC
clone_size: few; v_call: TRBV29-1; j_call: TRBJ1-1; d_call: -; cdr3_aa: CSAGHMNTEAFF; cdr3_nt: TGCAGCGCTGGACACATGAACACTGAAGCTTTCTTT
clone_size: -; v_call: TRBV5-1; j_call: TRBJ2-1; d_call: -; cdr3_aa: CASSLNLARLEGEQFF; cdr3_nt: TGCGCCAGCAGCTTGAACCTAGCCCGCCTTGAGGGTGAGCAGTTCTTC
clone_size: -; v_call: TRBV5-5; j_call: TRBJ2-7; d_call: -; cdr3_aa: CASSLAGRVQYF; cdr3_nt: TGTGCCAGCAGCTTGGCCGGCCGGGTGCAGTACTTC
clone_size: -; v_call: TRBV6-1; j_call: TRBJ2-1; d_call: -; cdr3_aa: CASSTSGQAVWFF; cdr3_nt: TGTGCCAGCAGTACATCCGGACAAGCGGTATGGTTCTTC
clone_size: -; v_call: TRBV7-9; j_call: TRBJ1-5; d_call: TRBD1; cdr3_aa: CASSPTGVQPQHF; cdr3_nt: TGTGCCAGCAGCCCAACAGGGGTTCAGCCCCAGCATTTT
clone_size: -; v_call: TRBV19; j_call: TRBJ2-1; d_call: -; cdr3_aa: CASSIGENEQFF; cdr3_nt: TGTGCCAGTAGTATTGGAGAAAATGAGCAGTTCTTC
clone_size: -; v_call: TRBV12-5; j_call: TRBJ2-7; d_call: -; cdr3_aa: CASGLVPPGNEQYF; cdr3_nt: TGTGCTAGTGGTTTGGTACCCCCTGGGAACGAGCAGTACTTC
clone_size: -; v_call: TRBV18; j_call: TRBJ2-5; d_call: -; cdr3_aa: CASSPAVLQETQYF; cdr3_nt: TGTGCCAGCTCACCGGCGGTTCTCCAAGAGACCCAGTACTTC
clone_size: -; v_call: TRBV2; j_call: TRBJ2-5; d_call: TRBD2; cdr3_aa: CASSGLAGGQQETQYF; cdr3_nt: TGTGCCAGCAGTGGACTAGCGGGGGGACAACAAGAGACCCAGTACTTC
clone_size: -; v_call: TRBV9; j_call: TRBJ2-5; d_call: TRBD1; cdr3_aa: CASSVAEGAPQETQYF; cdr3_nt: TGTGCCAGCAGCGTAGCCGAGGGGGCCCCCCAAGAGACCCAGTACTTC
clone_size: -; v_call: TRBV2; j_call: TRBJ1-1; d_call: -; cdr3_aa: CASSQPGRLNTEAFF; cdr3_nt: TGTGCCAGCAGTCAGCCGGGACGGCTGAACACTGAAGCTTTCTTT
clone_size: -; v_call: TRBV6-1; j_call: TRBJ2-1; d_call: -; cdr3_aa: CASNPRGGAYNEQFF; cdr3_nt: TGTGCCAGCAATCCCAGGGGAGGGGCCTACAATGAGCAGTTCTTC
clone_size: -; v_call: TRBV2; j_call: TRBJ1-4; d_call: TRBD1; cdr3_aa: CASSPGQGVIEKLFF; cdr3_nt: TGTGCCAGCAGCCCCGGACAGGGGGTCATTGAAAAACTGTTTTTT
clone_size: -; v_call: TRBV18; j_call: TRBJ2-6; d_call: -; cdr3_aa: CASSPRRGAGANVLTF; cdr3_nt: TGTGCCAGCTCACCGAGGAGGGGCGCTGGGGCCAACGTCCTGACTTTC
clone_size: -; v_call: TRBV9; j_call: TRBJ1-3; d_call: -; cdr3_aa: CASSVGRSVFRGNTIYF; cdr3_nt: TGTGCCAGCAGCGTAGGACGTTCCGTTTTTAGGGGAAACACCATATATTTT
clone_size: -; v_call: TRBV2; j_call: TRBJ1-6; d_call: -; cdr3_aa: CASSARSYNSPLHF; cdr3_nt: TGTGCCAGCAGTGCCCGGTCGTATAATTCACCCCTCCACTTT